This note documents a single T cell receptor beta chain sequence. Mismatch with germline at one junction end may stem from a read error. The same CDR3 can be traced to other DNA sequences in this sample. This sample is drawn from a study of control samples from healthy donors and cancer patients. The CDR3 is made up of 15 amino acids. CDR1 is MNHEY, CDR2 SMNVEV, per germline (reference sequence). Libraries were prepared by immunoSEQ multiplex PCR; TCRdb keeps only in-frame clonotypes and omits some of them. The sample carries around 30,000 clones, around 86% recorded once. The clonotype was recovered from a woman aged 35 to 49 with lung cancer. The gene calls are TRBV27 and TRBJ1-1, with 8 bases identical to TRBD1. The sequencing input was PBMCs. The CDR3 protein is CASSFLGTGSTEAFF. The CDR3 nucleotides are TGTGCCAGCAGTTTCCTCGGGACAGGAAGCACTGAAGCCTTCTTT.